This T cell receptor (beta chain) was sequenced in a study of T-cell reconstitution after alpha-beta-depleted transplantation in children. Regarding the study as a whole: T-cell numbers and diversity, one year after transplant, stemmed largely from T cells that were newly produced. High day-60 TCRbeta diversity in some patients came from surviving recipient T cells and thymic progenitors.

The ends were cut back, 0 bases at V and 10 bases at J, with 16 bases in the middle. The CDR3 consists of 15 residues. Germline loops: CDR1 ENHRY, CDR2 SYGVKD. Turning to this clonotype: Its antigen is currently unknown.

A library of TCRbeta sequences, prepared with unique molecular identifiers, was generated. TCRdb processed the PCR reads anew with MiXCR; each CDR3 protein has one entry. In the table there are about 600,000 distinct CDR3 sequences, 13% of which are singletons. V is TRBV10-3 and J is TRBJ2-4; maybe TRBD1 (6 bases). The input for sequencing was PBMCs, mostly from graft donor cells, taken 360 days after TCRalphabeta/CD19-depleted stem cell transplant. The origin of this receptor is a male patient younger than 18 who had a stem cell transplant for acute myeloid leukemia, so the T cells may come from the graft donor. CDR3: CAISESGAVSRIQYF. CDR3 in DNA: TGTGCCATCAGTGAGTCGGGGGCCGTAAGTCGGATTCAGTACTTC.